The 11 T cell receptor beta chains reported below all come from one sample, sequenced in a study of T-cell reconstitution after alpha-beta-depleted transplantation in children. Preparing the TCRbeta library involved the use of unique molecular identifiers. TCRdb fed the PCR reads into MiXCR, producing one record per CDR3 protein. The table lists about 980,000 distinct CDR3 sequences, around 30% of them singletons. The sequences come from PBMCs, mostly from graft donor cells, collected 360 days after TCRalphabeta/CD19-depleted stem cell transplant. These receptors all stem from a boy in the first two years of life who had a stem cell transplant for SCID, so the T cells may come from the graft donor.

This clonotype was seen only a few times. The rearrangement links TRBV2 to TRBJ2-2; 7 bases align to TRBD2. From germline, CDR1 is SNHLY and CDR2 FYNNEI. This CDR3 region has 15 residues. J gave up 1 base and V 4 bases, and 3 bases lay outside the gene matches. This CDR3 reads CASSGLAVNTGELFF. The CDR3 nucleotides are TGTGCCAGCAGTGGGCTAGCGGTGAACACCGGGGAGCTGTTTTTT.

The gene calls are TRBV2 and TRBJ1-1; D possibly corresponds to TRBD1 (5 bases). This CDR3 comprises 13 residues. With 7 bases removed from V and 0 bases from J, the gap between germline ends came to 9 bases. CDR1 is SNHLY, CDR2 FYNNEI, per germline. DNA of the CDR3: TGTGCCAGCACGGGACCGTTGAACACTGAAGCTTTCTTT. It specifies CASTGPLNTEAFF.

The V gene is TRBV5-1, the J gene TRBJ1-2; D call uncertain. Trimming left V 1 base short and J 5 bases short, with 12 bases between. The CDR3 is 14 amino acids. CDR1 and CDR2 from the germline V gene are SGHRS and YFSETQ. CDR3 residues: CASSLYPELYGYTF. In DNA form, the CDR3 reads TGCGCCAGCAGCTTGTATCCAGAGCTTTATGGCTACACCTTC.

This clonotype was seen just once. This rearrangement joins TRBV6-5 to TRBJ2-4; tentative D call: TRBD1 (6 bases). With 2 bases removed from V and 3 bases from J, the gap between germline ends came to 8 bases. The CDR3 runs 14 residues. Germline lookup yields CDR1 MNHEY and CDR2 SVGAGI. In nucleotides, the CDR3 is TGTGCCAGCAGTTACAGGGGGAACAAAAACATTCAGTACTTC. The encoded protein is CASSYRGNKNIQYF.

The chain joins TRBV9 to TRBJ2-3, with TRBD2 matching over 10 bases. CDR1 and CDR2 (germline): SGDLS, YYNGEE. This CDR3 is built from 16 residues. With 3 bases clipped from V and 2 bases from J, the junction kept 6 bases outside the gene matches. CDR3 nucleotides: TGTGCCAGCAGCGGCATAGCGGGGGGTTACACAGATACGCAGTATTTT. Its protein product is CASSGIAGGYTDTQYF.

This clonotype was seen ten or more times. The rearrangement links TRBV5-1 to TRBJ2-7, with D maybe TRBD1 (5 bases). The germline V gene has CDR1 SGHRS and CDR2 YFSETQ. This CDR3 has 13 residues. With 7 bases removed from V and 5 bases from J, the gap between germline ends came to 16 bases. The DNA for the CDR3 is TGCGCCAGCCACGATCAGGGTTACGACGAGCAGTACTTC. Protein: CASHDQGYDEQYF.

This clonotype occurred once. This chain links TRBV2 with TRBJ2-1; TRBD2 matches at 10 bases. The CDR3 sequence is 15 residues long. V lost 6 bases, J lost 5 bases, and 7 bases stayed unmatched. CDR1 is SNHLY, CDR2 FYNNEI, per germline. CDR3 bases: TGTGCCAGCAGAGAGACGGGACTAGCGAACAATGAGCAGTTCTTC. Translation gives CASRETGLANNEQFF.

This rearrangement joins TRBV5-1 to TRBJ1-1, with D possibly matching TRBD1 (6 bases). CDR3 size: 14 residues. Germline values: CDR1 SGHRS, CDR2 YFSETQ. V lost 6 bases and J 3 bases, leaving 15 bases between the germline ends. Written as DNA, the CDR3 is TGCGCCAGCACCCGGGGGCAGCTCGACACTGAAGCTTTCTTT. Its translation is CASTRGQLDTEAFF.

The V and J genes are TRBV7-2 and TRBJ1-1; D might be TRBD1 (6 bases). This CDR3 contains 16 residues. Germline-derived CDR1 and CDR2 are SGHTA and FQGNSA. Trimming cost V 3 bases and J 0 bases, with 14 bases left between them. CDR3 sequence reads: CASSFQGGTMNTEAFF. The DNA of the CDR3 is TGTGCCAGCAGCTTCCAAGGGGGGACAATGAACACTGAAGCTTTCTTT.

A few counts support this clonotype. CDR3 in amino acids: CASSMEQGGLMNTEAFF. CDR3 coding DNA: TGCGCCAGCAGCATGGAACAGGGGGGCCTTATGAACACTGAAGCTTTCTTT. The V and J genes are TRBV5-1 and TRBJ1-1; 8 nucleotides align to TRBD1. CDR1 and CDR2 (germline): SGHRS, YFSETQ. Losses at the gene ends were 4 bases for V and 0 bases for J; bases not matched to a gene: 11. The CDR3 spans 17 residues.

The V call is TRBV5-2, the J call TRBJ2-1; the D segment call TRBD1 is taken from the table without a DNA check. TRBV5-2 is annotated as a pseudogene. CDR3 length: 11 residues. This CDR3 reads CASKQGNEQFF. In DNA form, the CDR3 reads TGTGCCAGCAAGCAGGGGAATGAGCAGTTCTTC.